This TCR beta chain emerged from a study of T-cell reconstitution after alpha-beta-depleted transplantation in children. On this clonotype itself: Its antigen is not identified.

Findings and limits, study-wide: Reportedly, only several hundred clones from non-depleted graft cells drove alpha-beta T-cell counts at about two months.

Preparation of the TCRbeta library used unique molecular identifiers. TCRdb re-called the PCR reads through MiXCR, storing one row per CDR3 protein. This sample has some 300,000 distinct CDR3 sequences; around 10% occur once, and the top ten carry roughly 7%. Germline loops: CDR1 DFQATT, CDR2 SNEGSKA (reference sequence). This CDR3 contains 14 residues. V gave up 5 bases and J gave up 5 bases, with 18 bases separating them. The genes are TRBV20-1 and TRBJ1-2; D perhaps matches TRBD1 (5 bases). Source: PBMCs, taken before TCRalphabeta/CD19-depleted stem cell transplant. This clonotype was sampled from a boy in the first two years of life with acute myeloid leukemia, due to receive a stem cell transplant. The CDR3: CSAPNRQEGYGYTF. The CDR3 DNA sequence: TGCAGTGCTCCGAACAGGCAGGAGGGGTATGGCTACACCTTC.